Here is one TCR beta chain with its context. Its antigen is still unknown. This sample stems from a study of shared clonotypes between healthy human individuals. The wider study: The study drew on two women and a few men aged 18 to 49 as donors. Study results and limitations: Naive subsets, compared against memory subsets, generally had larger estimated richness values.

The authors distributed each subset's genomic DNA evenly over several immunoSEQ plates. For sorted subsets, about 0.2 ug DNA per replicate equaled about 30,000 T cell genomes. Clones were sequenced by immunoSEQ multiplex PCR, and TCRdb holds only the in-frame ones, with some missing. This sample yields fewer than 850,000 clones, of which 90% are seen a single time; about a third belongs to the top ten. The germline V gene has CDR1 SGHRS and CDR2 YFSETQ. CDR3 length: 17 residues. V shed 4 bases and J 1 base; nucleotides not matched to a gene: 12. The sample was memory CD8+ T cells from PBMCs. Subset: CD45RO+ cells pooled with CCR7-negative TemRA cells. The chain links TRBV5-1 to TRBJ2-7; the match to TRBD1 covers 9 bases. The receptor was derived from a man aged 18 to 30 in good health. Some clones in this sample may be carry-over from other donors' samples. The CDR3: CASSPLLGQGGSYEQYF. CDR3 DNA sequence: TGCGCCAGCAGCCCCCTCTTGGGACAGGGTGGTTCCTACGAGCAGTACTTC.